The present entry profiles one T cell receptor (beta chain) with its context. The table came from immunoSEQ multiplex PCR; TCRdb's copy has only in-frame clones and leaves some out. The sample records about 47,000 clones, roughly nine tenths being singletons. The CDR3 is made up of 15 amino acids. V was trimmed by 5 bases and J by 0 bases, leaving 10 bases between them. Germline V CDR1 and CDR2: MNHEY, SVGAGI. This entry belongs to a study of T cells in localized non-small cell lung cancer. This sequence originates from a man aged 40-75 years with stage II lung adenocarcinoma. This specimen was PBMCs, taken before any cancer treatment. The chain is built from TRBV6-5 and TRBJ1-4, with TRBD1 as a possible D gene (6 bases). The CDR3 loop reads CASSRRQATNEKLFF. The CDR3 bases are TGTGCCAGCAGTAGAAGACAGGCAACTAATGAAAAACTGTTTTTT.